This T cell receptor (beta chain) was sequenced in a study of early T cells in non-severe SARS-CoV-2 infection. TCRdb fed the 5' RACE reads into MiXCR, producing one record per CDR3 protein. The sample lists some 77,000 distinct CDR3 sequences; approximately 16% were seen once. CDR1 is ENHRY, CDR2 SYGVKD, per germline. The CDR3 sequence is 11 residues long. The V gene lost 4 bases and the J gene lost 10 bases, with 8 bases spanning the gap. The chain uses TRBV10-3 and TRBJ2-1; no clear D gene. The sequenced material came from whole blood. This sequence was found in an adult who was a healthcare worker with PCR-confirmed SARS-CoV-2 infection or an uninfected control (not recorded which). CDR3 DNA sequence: TGTGCCATCAGTGTTGGGCGCGAGCAGTTCTTC. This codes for CAISVGREQFF.